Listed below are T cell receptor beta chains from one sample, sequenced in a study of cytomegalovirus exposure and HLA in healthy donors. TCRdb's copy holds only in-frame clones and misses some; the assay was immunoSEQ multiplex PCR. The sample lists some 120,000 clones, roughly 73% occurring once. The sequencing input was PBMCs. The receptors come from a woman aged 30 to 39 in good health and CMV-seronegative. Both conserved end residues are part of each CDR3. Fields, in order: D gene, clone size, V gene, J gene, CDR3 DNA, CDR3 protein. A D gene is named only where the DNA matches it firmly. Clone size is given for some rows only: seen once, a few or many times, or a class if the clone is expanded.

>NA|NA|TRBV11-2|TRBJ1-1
TGTGCCAGCAGCTTAGGGGGGGGTGACACTGAAGCTTTCTTT
CASSLGGGDTEAFF
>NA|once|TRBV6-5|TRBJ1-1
TGTGCCAGCAGTTGCGGTCTTCAGGGGAACACTGAAGCTTTCTTT
CASSCGLQGNTEAFF
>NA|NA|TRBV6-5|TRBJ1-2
TGTGCCAGCAGCCAGCACCGGACTGACGGCTACACCTTC
CASSQHRTDGYTF
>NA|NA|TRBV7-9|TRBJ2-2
TGTGCCAGCAGCTCCGGGGGTACCGGGGAGCTGTTTTTT
CASSSGGTGELFF
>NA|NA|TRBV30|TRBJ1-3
TGTGCCTGGAGGAGGAGAAGAGACTCTGGAAACACCATATATTTT
CAWRRRRDSGNTIYF
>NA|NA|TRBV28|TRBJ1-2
TGTGCCAGCAGTTCCCCCTTCCCCGGGTCACAGGCTTTAGGTCCGTCCGGCTACACCTTC
CASSSPFPGSQALGPSGYTF
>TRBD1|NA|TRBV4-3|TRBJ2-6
TGCGCCAGCTCGACAGGGGCCCTCTCTGGGGCCAACGTCCTGACTTTC
CASSTGALSGANVLTF
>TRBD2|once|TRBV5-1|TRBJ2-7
TGCGCCAGCAGCCCTCTAGCGGGGGTTAGTAGTGAGCAGTACTTC
CASSPLAGVSSEQYF
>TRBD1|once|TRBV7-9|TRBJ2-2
TGTGCCAGCAGCTTAGAAGGGGGCAAGACCGGGGAGCTGTTTTTT
CASSLEGGKTGELFF
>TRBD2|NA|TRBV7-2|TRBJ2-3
TGTGCCAGCAGCCCCCAAGCGGGGGTCACAGATACGCAGTATTTT
CASSPQAGVTDTQYF
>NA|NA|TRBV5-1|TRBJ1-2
TGCGCCAGCAGCTTGTCTTTTTCGTCAGGGGAAGTGGATGGCTACACCTTC
CASSLSFSSGEVDGYTF
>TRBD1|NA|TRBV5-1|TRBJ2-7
TGCGCCAGCAGCTCTAGGACAGGAGCCTACGAGCAGTACTTC
CASSSRTGAYEQYF
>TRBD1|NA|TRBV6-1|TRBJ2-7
TGTGCCAGCAGCCCCTTAGGACAGGGTTACGAGCAGTACTTC
CASSPLGQGYEQYF
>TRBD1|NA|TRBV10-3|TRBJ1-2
TGTGCCATCAGTGACAGGGGGATGAGCTATGGCTACACCTTC
CAISDRGMSYGYTF
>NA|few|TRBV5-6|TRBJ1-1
TGTGCCAGCAGCGCCGGGACTGAAGCTTTCTTT
CASSAGTEAFF
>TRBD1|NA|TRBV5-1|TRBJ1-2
TGCGCCAGCAGCTCCGAGGGACAGGGGGCTGGGGGCTACACCTTC
CASSSEGQGAGGYTF
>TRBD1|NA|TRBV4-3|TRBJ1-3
TGCGCCAGCAGCCTCTCTTGGACAGGGGCCGGAAACACCATATATTTT
CASSLSWTGAGNTIYF
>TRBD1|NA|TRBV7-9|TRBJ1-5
TGTGCCAGCAGCTTAGGAGGGGGCCCCAATCAGCCCCAGCATTTT
CASSLGGGPNQPQHF
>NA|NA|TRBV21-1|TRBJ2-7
TGTGCCAGCAGCAAAGACAGGGACCACGAGCAGTACTTC
CASSKDRDHEQYF
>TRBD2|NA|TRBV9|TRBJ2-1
TGTGCCAGCAGCGGGTCTAGCGGGGGTTCCTCGTACAATGAGCAGTTCTTC
CASSGSSGGSSYNEQFF
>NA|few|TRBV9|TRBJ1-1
TGTGCCAGCAGCGCCGAGCTTAACACTGAAGCTTTCTTT
CASSAELNTEAFF
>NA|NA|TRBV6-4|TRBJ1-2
TGTGCCAGCAGTGACTTAGGAGGATATGGCTACACCTTC
CASSDLGGYGYTF
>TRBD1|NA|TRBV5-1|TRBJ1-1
TGCGCCAGCAGTTGGGACAGGGCGAACACTGAAGCTTTCTTT
CASSWDRANTEAFF
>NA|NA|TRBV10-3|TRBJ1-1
TGTGCCATTCGCCGTGAGGGTGGCGCTGAAGCTTTCTTT
CAIRREGGAEAFF
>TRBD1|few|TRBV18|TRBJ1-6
TGTGCCAGCTCACGGGACAGGGATAATTCACCCCTCCACTTT
CASSRDRDNSPLHF
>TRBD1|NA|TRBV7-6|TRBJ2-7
TGTGCCAGCAGCTTAATGCCCATGAGGGACAGCTTCTACTACGAGCAGTACTTC
CASSLMPMRDSFYYEQYF
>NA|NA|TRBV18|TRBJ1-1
TGTGCCAGCTCACCGGGCTCGGCAGATGAAGCTTTCTTT
CASSPGSADEAFF
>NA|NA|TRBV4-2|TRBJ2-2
TGTGCCAGCAGCCGAGGGGAGGCGGACACCGGGGAGCTGTTTTTT
CASSRGEADTGELFF
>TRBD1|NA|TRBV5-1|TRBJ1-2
TGCGCCAGCAGCTTTCAGGGGGCGTGTGGCTACACCTTC
CASSFQGACGYTF
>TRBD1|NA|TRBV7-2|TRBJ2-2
TGTGCCAGCACAGGATATTCAGGGACAGGGGGCCCCGGGGAGCTGTTTTTT
CASTGYSGTGGPGELFF
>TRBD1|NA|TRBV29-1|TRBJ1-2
TGCAGCGCTGGAAGGGACAGGGGAGATGGCTACACCTTC
CSAGRDRGDGYTF
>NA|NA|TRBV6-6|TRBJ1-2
TGTGCCAGCAGTTACCCCCCGACTCAGCGAAACTATGGCTACACCTTC
CASSYPPTQRNYGYTF
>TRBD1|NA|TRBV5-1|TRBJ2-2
TGCGCCAGCAGTGCCGGGACAGCGAACACCGGGGAGTTGTTTTTT
CASSAGTANTGELFF
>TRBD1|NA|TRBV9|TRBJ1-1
TGTGCCAGCAGCGCGGACAGGGCGGGCACTGAAGCTTTCTTT
CASSADRAGTEAFF
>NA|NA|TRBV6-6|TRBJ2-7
TGTGCCAGCAGTCAAACCGGGACTGGAAACTACGAGCAGTACTTC
CASSQTGTGNYEQYF
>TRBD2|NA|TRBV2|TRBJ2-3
TGTGCCAGCAGTTTGACTAGCCGCACAGATACGCAGTATTTT
CASSLTSRTDTQYF
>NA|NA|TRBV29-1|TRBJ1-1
TGCAGCACACCTCAGGCCCCGGGGTCGAACACTGAAGCTTTCTTT
CSTPQAPGSNTEAFF
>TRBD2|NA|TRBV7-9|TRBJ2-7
TGTGCCAGCAGCTCGGGGACTAGCGGGGGTTTCTTC
CASSSGTSGGFF
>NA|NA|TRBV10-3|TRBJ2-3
TGTGCCATCAGTAGCCCGGGGACAGATACGCAGTATTTT
CAISSPGTDTQYF
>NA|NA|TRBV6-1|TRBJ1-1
TGTGCCAGCAGTGAACCTTTGGCAGGGGCTGAAGCTTTCTTT
CASSEPLAGAEAFF
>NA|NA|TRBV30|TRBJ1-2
TGTGCCTGGAGTGTCGGGGGATGGCTTAACGGCTACACCTTC
CAWSVGGWLNGYTF
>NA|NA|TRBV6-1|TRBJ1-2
TGTGCCAGCAGGAAACAGGGACCAGACTATGGCTACACCTTC
CASRKQGPDYGYTF
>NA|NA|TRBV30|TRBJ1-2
TGTGCCGGCGACAGTCACGCTGGCTACACCTTC
CAGDSHAGYTF
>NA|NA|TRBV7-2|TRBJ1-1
TGTGCCAGCAGCTTAGCGCTGGGAGGGAACACTGAAGCTTTCTTT
CASSLALGGNTEAFF
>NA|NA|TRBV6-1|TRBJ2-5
TGTGCCAGCAGTCCGACAAACTTGGGAGAGACCCAGTACTTC
CASSPTNLGETQYF
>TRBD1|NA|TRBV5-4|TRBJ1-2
TGTGCCAGCAGCCGTCCCGGGACAGGGTTCGACGGCTACACCTTC
CASSRPGTGFDGYTF
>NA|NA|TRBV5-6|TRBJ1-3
TGTGCCAGCAGCTTGGGGACTTCTGGAAACACCATATATTTT
CASSLGTSGNTIYF
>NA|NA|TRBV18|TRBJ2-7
TGTGCCAGCTCACCACCGACTACCAACGAGCAGTACTTC
CASSPPTTNEQYF
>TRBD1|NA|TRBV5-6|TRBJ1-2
TGTGCCAGCAGCCGATTAAGACAGGGGGCCGTCTATGGCTACACCTTC
CASSRLRQGAVYGYTF
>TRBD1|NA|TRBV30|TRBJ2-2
TGTGCCTGGAGTGGGACAGGAATGTTAGGGGAGCTGTTTTTT
CAWSGTGMLGELFF